This TCR beta chain was sequenced for a study of beta chain features in type 1 diabetes (dated by TCRdb to 2016 to 2018). Broadly, across the study: Patients and healthy donors did not differ in mean age, gender distribution, total cell number or subset yield. The study compared TCRB repertoires of sorted circulating CD4+ T cell subsets between recently diagnosed type 1 diabetes patients and matched healthy donors. Regulatory and stem cell-like memory subsets were obtained from only 8 patients and about eight healthy donors, while naive and central memory subsets were obtained from all 30 or so donors. A total of 90 million to 130 million sorted cells were examined across all samples, and a strong correlation was observed between cell number per subset and RNA yield. Broad study findings and their caveats: Naive, central memory and regulatory TCRB repertoires appeared to be more similar among patients than among healthy donors. Because the HLA sub-analyses included only small numbers of individuals, any influence of HLA type on TCRB rearrangement was left unresolved. Because cDNA rather than genomic DNA was sequenced, highly expressing activated cells could have been over-represented, although no difference in activation and CD3 levels was found between groups. Shorter templates might have been favored by PCR, but patient and control samples were amplified and corrected together, so both groups would have been affected equally by any skew. A moderate but significant shortening of TCRB CDR3 length was observed in type 1 diabetes patients in all four CD4+ subsets. At VDJ recombination sites, patients with type 1 diabetes made fewer insertions and deleted more nucleotides, a pattern implying thymic rearrangement abnormalities.

Trimmed from V: 1 base; trimmed from J: 4 bases; junction bases lacking a gene match: 7. The CDR3 has 15 amino acids, counting the end cysteine and phenylalanine. The only DNA kept is the CDR3, 45 bases in frame from the first base. According to the germline V gene, CDR1 reads SGHRS and CDR2 reads YFSETQ. From each donor, a single peripheral blood sample of about 116 mL on average was drawn into heparinised tubes. A BD FACSAria II and a panel including CD45RO, CCR7, CD25, CD127, CD95 and CD27 were used to sort naive, central memory, regulatory and stem cell-like memory CD4+ T cells. Purity was above 98% for every sorted population. Right away, PBMCs were isolated by Lymphoprep density gradient centrifugation and were stained directly, with no culture step. To minimize batch effects, samples were stained and sorted in pairs, one healthy donor with one patient per experiment. The entire amount of isolated RNA was reverse transcribed using the High Capacity cDNA Reverse Transcription Kit, so the sequenced TCRB transcripts were expressed ones. Deep immunoSEQ sequencing was applied to naive, central memory and regulatory T cell samples, giving an average of roughly 3.3 million total reads per sample. Sorted cells were lysed in RLT buffer and RNA was extracted with DNase-treated RNeasy Micro or Mini kits, depending on cell number. Each cell subset was processed on its own to prevent cross-contamination, while patient and healthy donor samples were processed together. Using the immunoSEQ multiplex PCR, TCRB sequences were amplified from cDNA into 87-bp fragments spanning the CDR3 region. The amplicons were sequenced using the Illumina HiSeq platform. In the paper's pipeline: Synthetic template baselines were used to correct PCR bias computationally, reads within Hamming distance 2 were collapsed together, and singletons that could not be merged were discarded. Reads were aligned against IMGT so that V, D and J genes, CDR3 length and insertions or deletions at six rearrangement sites could be assigned. Within each subset, clonotype counts were normalized to sorted cell number, and only after that were true diversity and Gini coefficients computed with the tcR R package. The overlap coefficient, calculated on TCRB nucleotide sequences, was used to measure repertoire sharing. As stored in TCRdb, this immuneACCESS dataset retains in-frame rearrangements with V and J assigned. A fraction of the clones does not appear; measured against another copy, unresolved V genes explain less than half of the discrepancy, and the remainder lacks a known reason. The V and J calls and clone size come from that table; D and trimming were worked out from the DNA. In this sample the table shows 130,000 or so clones, 9% of which occur a single time. Jointly, the top ten make up 0.75% of the sample.

This clone was detected ten times or more. Its antigen target is currently unknown. Nothing much larger sits one base from this clone, and base qualities are not available. The receptor was isolated from a man between 25 and 39 years old with type 1 diabetes. The sample was central memory CD4+ T cells from blood. In this chain, TRBV5-1 is recombined with TRBJ1-2, and 7 junction bases match TRBD1. In nucleotide form, the sequence is TGCGCCAGCAGCTTGTCTACAGGGGCTCTCTATGGCTACACCTTC. This codes for CASSLSTGALYGYTF.